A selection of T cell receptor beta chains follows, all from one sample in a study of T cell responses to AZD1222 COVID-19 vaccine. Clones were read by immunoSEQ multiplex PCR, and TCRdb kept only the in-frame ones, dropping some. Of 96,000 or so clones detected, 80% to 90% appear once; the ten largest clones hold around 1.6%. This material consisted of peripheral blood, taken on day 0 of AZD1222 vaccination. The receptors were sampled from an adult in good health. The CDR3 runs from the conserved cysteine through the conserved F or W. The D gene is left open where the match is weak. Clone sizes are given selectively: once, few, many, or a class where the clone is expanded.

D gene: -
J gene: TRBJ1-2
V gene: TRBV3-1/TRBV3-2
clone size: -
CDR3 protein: CASSQVKKGGYTF
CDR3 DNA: TGTGCCAGCAGCCAAGTAAAGAAGGGGGGCTACACCTTC

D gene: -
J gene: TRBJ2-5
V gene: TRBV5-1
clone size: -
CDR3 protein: CASSLWDQETQYF
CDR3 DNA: TGCGCCAGCAGCTTGTGGGACCAAGAGACCCAGTACTTC

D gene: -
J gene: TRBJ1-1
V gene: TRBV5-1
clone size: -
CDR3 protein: CASSLDLAGHTEAFF
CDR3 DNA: TGCGCCAGCAGCTTGGATCTCGCAGGCCACACTGAAGCTTTCTTT

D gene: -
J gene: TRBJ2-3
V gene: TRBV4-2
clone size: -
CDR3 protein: CASSPQQAADTQYF
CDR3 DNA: TGTGCCAGCAGCCCACAACAAGCAGCAGATACGCAGTATTTT

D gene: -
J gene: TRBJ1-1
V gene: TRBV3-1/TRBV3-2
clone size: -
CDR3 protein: CASSQVEGEAFF
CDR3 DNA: TGTGCCAGCAGCCAAGTCGAGGGGGAAGCTTTCTTT

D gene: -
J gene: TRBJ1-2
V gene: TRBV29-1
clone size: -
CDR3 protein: CSALQGVDGYTF
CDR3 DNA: TGCAGCGCGTTACAGGGTGTTGATGGCTACACCTTC

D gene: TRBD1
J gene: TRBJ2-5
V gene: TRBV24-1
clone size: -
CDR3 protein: CATSDHRQGQETQYF
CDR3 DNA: TGTGCCACCAGTGACCACAGACAGGGCCAAGAGACCCAGTACTTC

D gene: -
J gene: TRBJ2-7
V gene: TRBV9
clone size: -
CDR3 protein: CASSVEPQGLYEQYF
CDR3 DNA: TGTGCCAGCAGCGTAGAGCCCCAGGGACTCTACGAGCAGTACTTC

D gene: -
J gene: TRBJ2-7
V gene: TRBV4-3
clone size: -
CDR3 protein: CASSQDLGSYEQYF
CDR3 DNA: TGCGCCAGCAGCCAAGATTTGGGATCCTACGAGCAGTACTTC

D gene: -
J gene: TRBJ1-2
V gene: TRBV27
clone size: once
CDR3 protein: CASSSSTGDYGYTF
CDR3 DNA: TGTGCCAGCAGTTCCTCGACAGGCGACTATGGCTACACCTTC

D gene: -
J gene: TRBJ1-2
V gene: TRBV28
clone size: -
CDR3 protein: CASSFRGVNNYGYTF
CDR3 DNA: TGTGCCAGCAGTTTTAGGGGGGTAAATAACTATGGCTACACCTTC

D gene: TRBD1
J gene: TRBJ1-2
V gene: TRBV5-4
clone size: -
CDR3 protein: CASSPGTATNYGYTF
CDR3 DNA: TGTGCCAGCAGCCCCGGGACAGCAACTAACTATGGCTACACCTTC

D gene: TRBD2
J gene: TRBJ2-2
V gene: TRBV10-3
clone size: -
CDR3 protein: CAISGPPGLAGTGELFF
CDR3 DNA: TGTGCCATCAGTGGGCCTCCGGGACTAGCGGGCACCGGGGAGCTGTTTTTT

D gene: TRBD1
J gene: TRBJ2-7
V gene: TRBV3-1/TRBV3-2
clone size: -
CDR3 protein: CASSQGYRGSEQYF
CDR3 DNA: TGTGCCAGCAGCCAAGGGTACAGGGGGAGCGAGCAGTACTTC

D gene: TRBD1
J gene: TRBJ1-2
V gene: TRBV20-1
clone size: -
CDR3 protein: CSATTGSGYTF
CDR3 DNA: TGCAGTGCCACGACAGGGTCTGGCTACACCTTC

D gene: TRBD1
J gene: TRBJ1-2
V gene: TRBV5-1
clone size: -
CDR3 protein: CATSPLGTGDDDTF
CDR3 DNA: TGCGCCACCTCACCCCTCGGGACAGGGGACGACGACACCTTC